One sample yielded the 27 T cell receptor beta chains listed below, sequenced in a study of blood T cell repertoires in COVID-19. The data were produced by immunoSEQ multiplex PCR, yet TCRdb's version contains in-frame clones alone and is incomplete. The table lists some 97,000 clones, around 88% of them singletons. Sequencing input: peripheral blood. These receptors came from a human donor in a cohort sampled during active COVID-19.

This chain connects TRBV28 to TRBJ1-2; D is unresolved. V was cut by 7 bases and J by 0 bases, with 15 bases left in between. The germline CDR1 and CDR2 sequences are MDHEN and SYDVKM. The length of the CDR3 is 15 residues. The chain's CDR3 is CASNLYRETNYGYTF. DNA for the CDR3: TGTGCCAGCAACTTATATCGAGAAACTAACTATGGCTACACCTTC.

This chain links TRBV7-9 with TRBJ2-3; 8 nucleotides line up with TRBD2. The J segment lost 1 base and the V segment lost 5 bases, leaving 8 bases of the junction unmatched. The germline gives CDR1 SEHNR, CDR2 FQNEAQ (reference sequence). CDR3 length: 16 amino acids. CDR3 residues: CASSPSRREGTDTQYF. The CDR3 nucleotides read TGTGCCAGCAGCCCATCTAGGCGGGAGGGCACAGATACGCAGTATTTT.

CDR3 in DNA: TGCAGTGCGAGGACGGGGTCCGGCCCTTTCTTT. Protein product: CSARTGSGPFF. V is TRBV20-1 and J is TRBJ1-1; D call uncertain. Deletions cut 6 bases from V and 12 bases from J, with 17 bases between. CDR1 and CDR2 (germline): DFQATT, SNEGSKA (reference sequence). The CDR3 loop spans 11 amino acids.

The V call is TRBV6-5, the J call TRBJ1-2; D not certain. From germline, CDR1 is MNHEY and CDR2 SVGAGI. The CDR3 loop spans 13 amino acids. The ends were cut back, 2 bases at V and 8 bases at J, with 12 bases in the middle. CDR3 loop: CASSYKQFRGYTF. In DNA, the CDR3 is TGTGCCAGCAGTTACAAACAGTTCCGCGGCTACACCTTC.

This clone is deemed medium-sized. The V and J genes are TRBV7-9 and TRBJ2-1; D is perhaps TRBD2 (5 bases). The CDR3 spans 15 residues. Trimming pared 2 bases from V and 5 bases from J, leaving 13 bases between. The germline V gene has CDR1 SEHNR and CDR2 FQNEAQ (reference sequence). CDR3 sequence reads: CASSLSSHPNNEQFF. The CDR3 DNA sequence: TGTGCCAGCAGCTTATCTAGCCATCCAAACAATGAGCAGTTCTTC. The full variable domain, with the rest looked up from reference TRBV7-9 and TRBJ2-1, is DTGVSQNPRHKITKRGQNVTFRCDPISEHNRLYWYRQTLGQGPEFLTYFQNEAQLEKSRLLSDRFSAERPKGSFSTLEIQRTEQGDSAMYLCASSLSSHPNNEQFFGPGTRLTVL.

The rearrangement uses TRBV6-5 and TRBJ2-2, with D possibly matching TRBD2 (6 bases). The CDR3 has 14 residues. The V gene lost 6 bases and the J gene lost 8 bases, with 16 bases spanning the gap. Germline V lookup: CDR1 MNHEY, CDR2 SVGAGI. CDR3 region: CASRGTSDLGELFF. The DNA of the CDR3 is TGTGCCAGCAGAGGGACTTCCGATTTGGGGGAGCTGTTTTTT.

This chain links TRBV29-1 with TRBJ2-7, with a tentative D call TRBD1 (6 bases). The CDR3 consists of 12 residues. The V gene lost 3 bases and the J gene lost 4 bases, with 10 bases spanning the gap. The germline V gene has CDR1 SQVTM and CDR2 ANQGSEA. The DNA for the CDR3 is TGCAGCGTTGAGGGGGCCGGGTACGAGCAGTACTTC. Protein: CSVEGAGYEQYF.

In DNA, the CDR3 is TGTGCCAGCCGCGAGACAGGGAGCGGTCACGAGCAGTACTTC. Its protein is CASRETGSGHEQYF. The chain employs TRBV6-5 and TRBJ2-7, with 7 nucleotides matching TRBD1. The CDR3 spans 14 residues. The V and J ends lost 8 bases and 5 bases, in that order; junction bases with no gene match: 12. CDR1 and CDR2 (germline): MNHEY, SVGAGI.

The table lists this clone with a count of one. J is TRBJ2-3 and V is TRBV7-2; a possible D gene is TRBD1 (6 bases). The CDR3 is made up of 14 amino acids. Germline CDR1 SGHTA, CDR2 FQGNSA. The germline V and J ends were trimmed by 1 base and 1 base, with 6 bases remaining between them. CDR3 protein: CASSLGQGTDTQYF. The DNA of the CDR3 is TGTGCCAGCAGCTTAGGACAGGGCACAGATACGCAGTATTTT. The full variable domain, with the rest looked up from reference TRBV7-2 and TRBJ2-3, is GAGVSQSPSNKVTEKGKDVELRCDPISGHTALYWYRQSLGQGLEFLIYFQGNSAPDKSGLPSDRFSAERTGGSVSTLTIQRTQQEDSAVYLCASSLGQGTDTQYFGPGTRLTVL.

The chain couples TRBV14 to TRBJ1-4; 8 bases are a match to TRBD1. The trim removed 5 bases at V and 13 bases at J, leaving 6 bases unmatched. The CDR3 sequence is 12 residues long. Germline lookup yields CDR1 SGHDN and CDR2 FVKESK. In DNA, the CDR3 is TGTGCCAGCAGCTCCACAGGGGGGAGACTGTTTTTT. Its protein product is CASSSTGGRLFF.

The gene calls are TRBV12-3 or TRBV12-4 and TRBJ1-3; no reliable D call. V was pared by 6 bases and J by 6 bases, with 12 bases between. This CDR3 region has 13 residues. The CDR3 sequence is CASSSRNQNTIYF. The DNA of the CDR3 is TGTGCCAGCAGCTCCAGGAATCAAAACACCATATATTTT.

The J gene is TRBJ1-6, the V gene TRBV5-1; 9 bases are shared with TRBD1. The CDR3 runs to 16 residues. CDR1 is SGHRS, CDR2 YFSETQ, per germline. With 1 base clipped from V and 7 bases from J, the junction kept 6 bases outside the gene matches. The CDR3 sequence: CASSLPGTGTNSPLHF. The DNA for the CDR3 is TGCGCCAGCAGCTTGCCAGGGACAGGGACCAATTCACCCCTCCACTTT. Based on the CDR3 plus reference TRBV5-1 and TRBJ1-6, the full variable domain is KAGVTQTPRYLIKTRGQQVTLSCSPISGHRSVSWYQQTPGQGLQFLFEYFSETQRNKGNFPGRFSGRQFSNSRSEMNVSTLELGDSALYLCASSLPGTGTNSPLHFGNGTRLTVT.

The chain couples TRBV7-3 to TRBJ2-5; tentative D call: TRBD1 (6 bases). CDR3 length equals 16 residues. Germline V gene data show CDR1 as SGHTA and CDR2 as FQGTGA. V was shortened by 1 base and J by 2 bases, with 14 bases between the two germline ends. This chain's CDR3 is CASSLNPRGLQETQYF. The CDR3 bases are TGTGCCAGCAGCTTAAACCCCAGGGGCCTGCAAGAGACCCAGTACTTC.

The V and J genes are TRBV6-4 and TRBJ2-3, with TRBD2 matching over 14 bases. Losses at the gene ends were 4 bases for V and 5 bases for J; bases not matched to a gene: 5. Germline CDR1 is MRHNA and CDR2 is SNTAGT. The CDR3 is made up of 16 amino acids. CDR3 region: CASSGGGLAGGDTQYF. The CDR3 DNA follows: TGTGCCAGCAGTGGGGGCGGACTAGCGGGAGGAGATACGCAGTATTTT.

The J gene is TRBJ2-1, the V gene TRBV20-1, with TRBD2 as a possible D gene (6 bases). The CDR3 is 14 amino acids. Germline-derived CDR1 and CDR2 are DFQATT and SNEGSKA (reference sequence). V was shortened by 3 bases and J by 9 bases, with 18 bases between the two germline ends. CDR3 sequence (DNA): TGCAGTGCTAGTAGACTAGTCCTCGCGGGTGAGCAGTTCTTC. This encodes CSASRLVLAGEQFF.

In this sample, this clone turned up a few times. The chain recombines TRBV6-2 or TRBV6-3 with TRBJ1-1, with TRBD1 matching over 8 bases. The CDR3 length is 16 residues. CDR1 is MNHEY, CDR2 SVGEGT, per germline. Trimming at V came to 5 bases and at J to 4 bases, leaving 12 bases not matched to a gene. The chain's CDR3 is CASSGELRGRSTEAFF. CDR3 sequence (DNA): TGTGCCAGCAGTGGAGAGCTCAGGGGGCGAAGCACTGAAGCTTTCTTT.

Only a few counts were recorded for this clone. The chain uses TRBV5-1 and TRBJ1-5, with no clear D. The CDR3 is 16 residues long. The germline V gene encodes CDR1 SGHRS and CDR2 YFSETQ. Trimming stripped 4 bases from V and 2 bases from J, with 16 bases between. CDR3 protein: CASSKEGVLGNQPQHF. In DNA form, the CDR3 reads TGCGCCAGCAGCAAAGAGGGTGTCTTGGGCAATCAGCCCCAGCATTTT.

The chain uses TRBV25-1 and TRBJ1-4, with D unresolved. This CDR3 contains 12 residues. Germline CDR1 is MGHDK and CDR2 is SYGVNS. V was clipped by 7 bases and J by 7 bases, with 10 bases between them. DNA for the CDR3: TGTGCCAGCAAGTTGGAGGGTGAAAAACTGTTTTTT. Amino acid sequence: CASKLEGEKLFF.

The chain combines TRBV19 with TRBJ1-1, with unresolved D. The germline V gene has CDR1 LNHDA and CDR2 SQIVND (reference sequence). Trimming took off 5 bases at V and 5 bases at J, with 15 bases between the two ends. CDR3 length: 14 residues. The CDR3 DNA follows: TGTGCCAGTAGTCTGACTCCCCGTGGGACTGAAGCTTTCTTT. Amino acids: CASSLTPRGTEAFF. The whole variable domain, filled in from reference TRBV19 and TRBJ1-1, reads DGGITQSPKYLFRKEGQNVTLSCEQNLNHDAMYWYRQDPGQGLRLIYYSQIVNDFQKGDIAEGYSVSREKKESFPLTVTSAQKNPTAFYLCASSLTPRGTEAFFGQGTRLTVV.

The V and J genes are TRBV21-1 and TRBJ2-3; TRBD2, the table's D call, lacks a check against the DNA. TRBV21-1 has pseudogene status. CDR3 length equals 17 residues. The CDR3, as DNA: TGTGCCAGCAGCAAACCCCTAAGCGGGAGGGTAACAGATACGCAGTATTTT. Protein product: CASSKPLSGRVTDTQYF.

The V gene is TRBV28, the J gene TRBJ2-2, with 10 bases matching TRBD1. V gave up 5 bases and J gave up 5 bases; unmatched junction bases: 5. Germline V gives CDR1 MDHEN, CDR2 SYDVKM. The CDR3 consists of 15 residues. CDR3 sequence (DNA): TGTGCCAGCAGTCTGAGGACAGGGGGGACCGGGGAGCTGTTTTTT. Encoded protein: CASSLRTGGTGELFF. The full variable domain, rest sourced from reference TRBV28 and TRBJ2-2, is DVKVTQSSRYLVKRTGEKVFLECVQDMDHENMFWYRQDPGLGLRLIYFSYDVKMKEKGDIPEGYSVSREKKERFSLILESASTNQTSMYLCASSLRTGGTGELFFGEGSRLTVL.

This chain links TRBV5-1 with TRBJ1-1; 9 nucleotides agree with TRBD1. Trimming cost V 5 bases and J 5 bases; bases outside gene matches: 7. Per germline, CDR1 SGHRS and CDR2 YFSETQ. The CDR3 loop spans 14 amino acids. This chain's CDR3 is CASSEDRGRTEAFF. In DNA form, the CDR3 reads TGCGCCAGCAGTGAGGACAGGGGAAGGACTGAAGCTTTCTTT.

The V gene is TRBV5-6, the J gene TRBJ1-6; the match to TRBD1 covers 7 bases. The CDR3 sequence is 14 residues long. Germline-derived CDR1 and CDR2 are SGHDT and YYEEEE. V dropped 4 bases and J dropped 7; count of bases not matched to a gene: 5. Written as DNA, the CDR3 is TGTGCCAGCAGCCGGACAGGCGGGAATTCACCCCTCCACTTT. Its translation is CASSRTGGNSPLHF.

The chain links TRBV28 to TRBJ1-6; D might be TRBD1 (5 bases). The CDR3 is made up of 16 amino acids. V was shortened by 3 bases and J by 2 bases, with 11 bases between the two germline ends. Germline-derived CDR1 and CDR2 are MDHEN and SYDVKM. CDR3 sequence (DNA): TGTGCCAGCAGTTTCCCAGGGTTCACCTATAATTCACCCCTCCACTTT. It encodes CASSFPGFTYNSPLHF.

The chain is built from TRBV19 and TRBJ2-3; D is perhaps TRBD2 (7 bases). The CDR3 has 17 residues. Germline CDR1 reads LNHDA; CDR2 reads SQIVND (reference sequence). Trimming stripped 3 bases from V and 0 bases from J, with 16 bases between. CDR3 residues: CASSIGSGGGSTDTQYF. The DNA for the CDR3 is TGTGCCAGTAGTATTGGGTCGGGGGGCGGTAGCACAGATACGCAGTATTTT.

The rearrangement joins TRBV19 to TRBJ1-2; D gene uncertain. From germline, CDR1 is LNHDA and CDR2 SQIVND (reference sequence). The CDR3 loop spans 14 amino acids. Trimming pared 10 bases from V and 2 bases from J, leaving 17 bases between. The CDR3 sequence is CATKYRSGNYGYTF. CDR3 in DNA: TGTGCCACTAAGTATAGGTCGGGGAACTATGGCTACACCTTC.

This chain's CDR3 is CASRERVAGAYEQYF. Here the CDR3 DNA reads TGTGCCAGTCGCGAACGAGTAGCGGGAGCTTACGAGCAGTACTTC. The chain joins TRBV19 to TRBJ2-7, with 9 nucleotides matching TRBD2. The V segment lost 8 bases and the J segment 4 bases; nucleotides outside the gene matches: 12. The CDR3 loop spans 15 amino acids. Germline-derived CDR1 and CDR2 are LNHDA and SQIVND (reference sequence).